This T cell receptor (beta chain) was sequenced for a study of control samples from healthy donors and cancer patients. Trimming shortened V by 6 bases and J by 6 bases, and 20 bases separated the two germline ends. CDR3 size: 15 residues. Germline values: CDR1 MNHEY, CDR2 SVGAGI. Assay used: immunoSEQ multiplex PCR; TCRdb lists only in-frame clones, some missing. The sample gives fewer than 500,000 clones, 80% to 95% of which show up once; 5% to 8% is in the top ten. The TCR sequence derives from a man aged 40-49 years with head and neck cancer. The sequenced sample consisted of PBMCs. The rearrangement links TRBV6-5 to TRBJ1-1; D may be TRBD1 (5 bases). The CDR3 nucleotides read TGTGCCAGCAGCCCCACGGGGGACGGACTGGCTGAAGCTTTCTTT. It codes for CASSPTGDGLAEAFF.